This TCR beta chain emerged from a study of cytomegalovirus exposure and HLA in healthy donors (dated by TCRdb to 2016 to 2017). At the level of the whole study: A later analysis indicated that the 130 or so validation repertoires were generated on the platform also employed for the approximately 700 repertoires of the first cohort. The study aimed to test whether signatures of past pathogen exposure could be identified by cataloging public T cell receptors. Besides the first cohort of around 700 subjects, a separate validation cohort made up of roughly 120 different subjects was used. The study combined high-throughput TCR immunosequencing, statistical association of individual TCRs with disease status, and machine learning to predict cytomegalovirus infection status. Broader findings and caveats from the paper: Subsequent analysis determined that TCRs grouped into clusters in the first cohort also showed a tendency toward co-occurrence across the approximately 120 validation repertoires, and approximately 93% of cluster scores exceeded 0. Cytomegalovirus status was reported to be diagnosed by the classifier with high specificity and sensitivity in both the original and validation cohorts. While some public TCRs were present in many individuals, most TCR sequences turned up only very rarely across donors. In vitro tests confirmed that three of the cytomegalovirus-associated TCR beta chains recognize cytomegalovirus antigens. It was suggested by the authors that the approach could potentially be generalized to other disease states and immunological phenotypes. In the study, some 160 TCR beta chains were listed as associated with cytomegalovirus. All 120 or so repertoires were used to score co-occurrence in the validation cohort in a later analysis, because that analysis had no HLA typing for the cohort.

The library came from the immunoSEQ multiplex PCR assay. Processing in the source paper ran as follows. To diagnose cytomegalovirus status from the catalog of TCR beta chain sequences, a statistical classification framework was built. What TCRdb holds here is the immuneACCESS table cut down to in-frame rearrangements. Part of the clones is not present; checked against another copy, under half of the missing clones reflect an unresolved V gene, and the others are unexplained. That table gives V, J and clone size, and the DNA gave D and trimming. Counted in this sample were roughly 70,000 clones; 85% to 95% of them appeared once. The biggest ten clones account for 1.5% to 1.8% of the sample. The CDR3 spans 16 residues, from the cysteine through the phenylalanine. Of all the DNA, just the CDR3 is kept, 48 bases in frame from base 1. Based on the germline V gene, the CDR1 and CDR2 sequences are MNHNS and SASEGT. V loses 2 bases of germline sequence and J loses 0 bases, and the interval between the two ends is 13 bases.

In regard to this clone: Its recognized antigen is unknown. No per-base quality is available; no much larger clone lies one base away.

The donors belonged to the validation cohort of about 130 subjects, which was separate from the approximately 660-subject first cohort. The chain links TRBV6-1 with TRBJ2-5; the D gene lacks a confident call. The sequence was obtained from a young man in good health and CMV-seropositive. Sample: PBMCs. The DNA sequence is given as TGTGCCAGCAGTGAACCGAGTAGAGGCTACCAAGAGACCCAGTACTTC. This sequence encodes CASSEPSRGYQETQYF.